Listed below are T cell receptor beta chains from one sample, sequenced in a study of T cell responses to AZD1222 COVID-19 vaccine. Libraries were prepared by immunoSEQ multiplex PCR; TCRdb keeps only in-frame clonotypes and omits some of them. The sample shows approximately 91,000 clones, more than 85% of them seen only once. This material consisted of peripheral blood, taken 28 days after the second AZD1222 dose. These TCRs come from an adult who received the AZD1222 COVID-19 vaccine. Each CDR3 is given with its conserved first and last residue. D genes are given only for firm matches. Clone size is given for some rows only: seen once, a few or many times, or a class if the clone is expanded.

clone_size | j_call | d_call | v_call | cdr3_nt | cdr3_aa
once | TRBJ2-1 | NA | TRBV21-1 | TGTGCCAGCACAAAACGGGGGACAGAGTACAATGAGCAGTTCTTC | CASTKRGTEYNEQFF
NA | TRBJ2-7 | NA | TRBV7-6 | TGTGCCAGCAGCTTAGCGCCGCTTATCAGCTCCTACGAGCAGTACTTC | CASSLAPLISSYEQYF
NA | TRBJ1-5 | NA | TRBV28 | TGTGCCAGCAAAGGTCGCAGGGACGATCAGCCCCAGCATTTT | CASKGRRDDQPQHF
NA | TRBJ2-1 | NA | TRBV19 | TGTGCCAGTAGTATCGGGAATTACAATGAGCAGTTCTTC | CASSIGNYNEQFF
once | TRBJ1-1 | TRBD1 | TRBV29-1 | TGCAGCGCCCAAAAAAGCGGGACAGGGGTCAACACTGAAGCTTTCTTT | CSAQKSGTGVNTEAFF
NA | TRBJ2-1 | TRBD1 | TRBV6-5 | TGTGCCAGCATGGACAGGTCGGGTACGGGGAAGCAGTTCTTC | CASMDRSGTGKQFF
once | TRBJ2-3 | NA | TRBV7-6 | TGTGCCAGCTCCCCGTCGGCAGATACGCAGTATTTT | CASSPSADTQYF
NA | TRBJ2-5 | NA | TRBV6-2/TRBV6-3 | TGTGCCAGCAGTTTCCTAGAGACCCAGTACTTC | CASSFLETQYF
NA | TRBJ1-2 | NA | TRBV7-3 | TGTGCCAGCAGCCTGGGACCGAGTAACTATGGCTACACCTTC | CASSLGPSNYGYTF
once | TRBJ1-2 | NA | TRBV7-8 | TGTGCCAGCAGCCAAGGCAGGGGAGCGCATTTCTATGGCTACACCTTC | CASSQGRGAHFYGYTF
NA | TRBJ2-1 | NA | TRBV7-9 | TGTGCCAGCAGCTTAGGGACCGACCCCCTTGGGCAGTTCTTC | CASSLGTDPLGQFF
NA | TRBJ1-2 | NA | TRBV20-1 | TGCAGTGCTAGTGTTAGTGCACTCGGGGGCTACACCTTC | CSASVSALGGYTF
NA | TRBJ2-2 | TRBD2 | TRBV7-3 | TGTGCCAGCGCCTCGGGAGGGGCGAACACCGGGGAGCTGTTTTTT | CASASGGANTGELFF
NA | TRBJ2-5 | TRBD2 | TRBV15 | TGTGCCACCAGCAGAGATCAGGCGGGAGGGTCGGAGACCCAGTACTTC | CATSRDQAGGSETQYF
NA | TRBJ2-2 | NA | TRBV5-1 | TGCGCCAGCATGAGGGGGAACACCGGGGAGCTGTTTTTT | CASMRGNTGELFF
NA | TRBJ1-4 | NA | TRBV5-1 | TGCGCCAGCAGCATACAGAGATCAACTAATGAAAAACTGTTTTTT | CASSIQRSTNEKLFF
NA | TRBJ2-5 | NA | TRBV20-1 | TGCAGTGCTGGTGGGGGAACTCAAGAGACCCAGTACTTC | CSAGGGTQETQYF
NA | TRBJ1-2 | NA | TRBV28 | TGTGCCAGCAGTCCTCGGTTGGGACCCCTGGATTGCACCTTC | CASSPRLGPLDCTF